The 15 T cell receptor beta chains below were found in one sample sequenced in a study of cytomegalovirus exposure and HLA in healthy donors. The study ran its PCR with 60 Vbeta and 13 Jbeta primers. Profiled with immunoSEQ multiplex PCR; TCRdb holds only in-frame clones, not every one. The sample includes 95,000 to 100,000 clones, roughly 76% of them seen just once. The source material was PBMCs. The receptors derive from a man in his forties in good health and CMV-seronegative.

Notes on this clone: This sample includes further DNA sequences coding for the same CDR3. This chain joins TRBV9 and TRBJ1-3, with 7 bases fitting TRBD1. The V segment lost 0 bases and the J segment 2 bases; nucleotides outside the gene matches: 2. Germline loops: CDR1 SGDLS, CDR2 YYNGEE. This CDR3 has 15 residues. The CDR3 is CASSVGQGAGNTIYF. The CDR3 DNA follows: TGTGCCAGCAGCGTAGGTCAGGGGGCTGGAAACACCATATATTTT. Complete variable domain (other parts from reference TRBV9 and TRBJ1-3): DSGVTQTPKHLITATGQRVTLRCSPRSGDLSVYWYQQSLDQGLQFLIQYYNGEERAKGNILERFSAQQFPDLHSELNLSSLELGDSALYFCASSVGQGAGNTIYFGEGSWLTVV.

The chain has TRBV6-1 and TRBJ2-2, with D unresolved. Trimming took 4 bases from V and 1 from J, leaving 4 bases between them. The germline V gene encodes CDR1 MNHNS and CDR2 SASEGT. The CDR3 is made up of 13 amino acids. CDR3 residues: CASSVQNTGELFF. For the CDR3, the DNA is TGTGCCAGCAGTGTCCAGAACACCGGGGAGCTGTTTTTT.

This rearrangement joins TRBV7-2 to TRBJ2-2, with TRBD2 identical over 9 bases. Germline V gene lookup returns CDR1 SGHTA and CDR2 FQGNSA. Trimming at V came to 5 bases and at J to 4 bases, leaving 8 bases not matched to a gene. CDR3 length: 16 amino acids. In DNA form, the CDR3 reads TGTGCCAGCAGCACAATAGCGGGAGTTTCCACCGGGGAGCTGTTTTTT. The encoded protein is CASSTIAGVSTGELFF.

The chain combines TRBV7-2 with TRBJ2-3; 7 positions match TRBD2. The CDR3 is 17 amino acids. J gave up 0 bases and V 1 base, and 7 bases lay outside the gene matches. The germline V gene has CDR1 SGHTA and CDR2 FQGNSA. The CDR3: CASSLVGLAESTDTQYF. The CDR3, as DNA: TGTGCCAGCAGCTTAGTTGGGCTAGCGGAAAGCACAGATACGCAGTATTTT.

This chain links TRBV28 with TRBJ1-5; D might be TRBD1 (6 bases). Germline V gene data show CDR1 as MDHEN and CDR2 as SYDVKM. CDR3 size: 14 residues. V was clipped by 3 bases and J by 7 bases, with 13 bases between them. In nucleotides, the CDR3 is TGTGCCAGCAGTTTGTTACAGGGAGGGCAGCCCCAGCATTTT. Translating it yields CASSLLQGGQPQHF. Full variable domain (rest looked up from reference TRBV28 and TRBJ1-5): DVKVTQSSRYLVKRTGEKVFLECVQDMDHENMFWYRQDPGLGLRLIYFSYDVKMKEKGDIPEGYSVSREKKERFSLILESASTNQTSMYLCASSLLQGGQPQHFGDGTRLSIL.

Comments on this clone: A read error may produce the germline difference seen at one junction end. V gene TRBV6-5 combines with J gene TRBJ1-3; D possibly corresponds to TRBD1 (5 bases). The CDR3 is made up of 13 amino acids. Germline values: CDR1 MNHEY, CDR2 SVGAGI. The CDR3 region has the DNA TGTGCCAGCAGTGAAGAGGTATGGGGCAGGCCGGATTTT. It codes for CASSEEVWGRPDF.

This clone has more than one count but fewer than ten. V usage is TRBV6-1 and J usage is TRBJ2-7; 12 bases match TRBD1. The CDR3 totals 15 residues. The junction had 4 bases not matched to a gene; V was cut back by 3 bases and J by 4 bases. Germline V CDR1 and CDR2: MNHNS, SASEGT. CDR3: CASSEGQGAFYEQYF. In DNA form, the CDR3 reads TGTGCCAGCAGTGAGGGACAGGGGGCATTTTACGAGCAGTACTTC.

This clone was seen only once. This chain links TRBV30 with TRBJ1-3, with D tentatively TRBD1 (5 bases). Germline V CDR1 and CDR2: GTSNPN, SVGIG (reference sequence). V gave up 1 base and J gave up 8 bases, with 12 bases separating them. The CDR3 covers 13 residues. CDR3 sequence reads: CAWSGIGGDTIYF. The CDR3 DNA reads as TGTGCCTGGAGTGGGATCGGGGGAGACACCATATATTTT.

This clone was counted a single time. V gene TRBV21-1 combines with J gene TRBJ1-1; the table calls TRBD1, which could not be checked here. TRBV21-1 corresponds to a pseudogene. This CDR3 contains 17 residues. The CDR3 DNA reads as TGTGCCAGCAGCGCCCCGGGACAGGGGTTGAGAGGCACTGAAGCTTTCTTT. Amino acids: CASSAPGQGLRGTEAFF.

DNA of the CDR3: TGTGCCACCAGCAGAGATGTAGGAGGGCCCTGGGGCGAGCAGTACTTC. Translated: CATSRDVGGPWGEQYF. V and J are TRBV15 and TRBJ2-7; maybe TRBD2 (6 bases). Germline-derived CDR1 and CDR2 are LNHNV and YYDKDF (reference sequence). The CDR3 is 16 residues long. Trimming shortened V by 0 bases and J by 6 bases, and 18 bases separated the two germline ends.

The chain links TRBV7-2 to TRBJ2-2, with TRBD2 matching 15 bases. V shed 4 bases, J shed 6 bases, and the junction held 12 bases outside the gene matches. CDR1 is SGHTA and CDR2 is FQGNSA in the germline V gene. The CDR3 is made up of 19 amino acids. In DNA form, the CDR3 reads TGTGCCAGCAGCTCCGGACTAGCGGGGGGGCCAGGGTCCCCCGGGGAGCTGTTTTTT. Translation: CASSSGLAGGPGSPGELFF.

This chain uses TRBV7-9 with TRBJ2-7; maybe TRBD2 (6 bases). Germline CDR1 reads SEHNR; CDR2 reads FQNEAQ (reference sequence). The CDR3 loop spans 13 amino acids. Trimming left V 5 bases short and J 2 bases short, with 10 bases between. CDR3 loop: CASSPGLTYEQYF. In DNA, the CDR3 is TGTGCCAGCAGCCCAGGACTAACCTACGAGCAGTACTTC.

V is TRBV28 and J is TRBJ2-3; 8 nucleotides align to TRBD2. Germline V gene sequence: CDR1 MDHEN, CDR2 SYDVKM. This CDR3 has 15 amino acids. V dropped 2 bases and J dropped 1; count of bases not matched to a gene: 2. The DNA of the CDR3 is TGTGCCAGCAGTTTAACAGCGGGGGGCACAGATACGCAGTATTTT. This gives the protein CASSLTAGGTDTQYF.

The chain employs TRBV19 and TRBJ1-5, with a possible D match to TRBD1 (5 bases). The germline V gene encodes CDR1 LNHDA and CDR2 SQIVND (reference sequence). V was trimmed by 4 bases and J by 1 base, leaving 14 bases between them. The CDR3 is 16 residues long. The CDR3 here is CASSRNRPPSNQPQHF. CDR3 coding DNA: TGTGCCAGTAGTAGGAACAGGCCGCCGAGCAATCAGCCCCAGCATTTT.

This clone came up once. A junction boundary mismatches the germline segment, possibly from a read error. This chain uses TRBV7-9 with TRBJ2-7; 8 bases agree with TRBD2. The germline gives CDR1 SEHNR, CDR2 FQNEAQ (reference sequence). The CDR3 is made up of 12 amino acids. Here the CDR3 reads CSSSSGGGEQYF. The DNA of the CDR3 is TGTTCCAGCAGCTCGGGGGGGGGCGAGCAGTACTTC.